Each of the 20 T cell receptor beta chains below was sequenced from the same sample in a study of Graves' ophthalmopathy and Graves' hyperthyroidism. Amplified material comprised TCR beta CDR3 regions derived from RNA transcripts. RT-PCR with HTBI primers came first, then second-round multiplex PCR. TCRdb independently ran MiXCR on the multiplex PCR reads; one entry per CDR3 protein. The data show roughly 500,000 distinct CDR3 sequences, about 15% seen once. The sequenced sample was blood. These receptors all stem from a woman aged 25 to 39 with Graves' ophthalmopathy.

This clonotype was seen a handful of times. The chain uses TRBV5-1 and TRBJ2-6; D call uncertain. V was trimmed by 5 bases and J by 2 bases, leaving 11 bases between them. This CDR3 is built from 15 residues. Germline V gene sequence: CDR1 SGHRS, CDR2 YFSETQ. The CDR3 DNA follows: TGCGCCAGCAGGCCGCCAGCTGCTGGGGCCAACGTCCTGACTTTC. It translates to CASRPPAAGANVLTF. The variable domain in full, with the rest retrieved from reference TRBV5-1 and TRBJ2-6, is KAGVTQTPRYLIKTRGQQVTLSCSPISGHRSVSWYQQTPGQGLQFLFEYFSETQRNKGNFPGRFSGRQFSNSRSEMNVSTLELGDSALYLCASRPPAAGANVLTFGAGSRLTVL.

The chain links TRBV30 to TRBJ1-6; D gene unclear. Trimming stripped 3 bases from V and 8 bases from J, with 11 bases between. CDR1 is GTSNPN, CDR2 SVGIG, per germline (reference sequence). This CDR3 has 13 amino acids. CDR3 loop: CAWRGGNDSPLHF. In DNA, the CDR3 is TGTGCCTGGAGGGGAGGGAATGATTCACCCCTCCACTTT.

This clonotype was seen more than once but under ten times. The rearrangement uses TRBV27 and TRBJ2-7; D not certain. Germline V gene data show CDR1 as MNHEY and CDR2 as SMNVEV (reference sequence). Between the trimmed V and J ends, which lost 7 bases and 4 bases, there was a span of 20 bases. CDR3 length: 15 residues. The chain's CDR3 is CASTPRLGRRYEQYF. The CDR3 coding sequence is TGTGCCAGCACTCCTCGTTTAGGGCGGCGGTACGAGCAGTACTTC.

This clonotype was recorded at least ten times. The rearrangement links TRBV6-5 to TRBJ1-6; maybe TRBD1 (6 bases). The CDR3 runs 13 residues. Germline-derived CDR1 and CDR2 are MNHEY and SVGAGI. The V end lost 4 bases, the J end lost 7 bases, and 8 bases lay between the germline ends. CDR3 in amino acids: CASSSGANSPLHF. The CDR3 DNA sequence: TGTGCCAGCAGTTCGGGGGCCAATTCACCCCTCCACTTT.

The chain links TRBV27 to TRBJ2-7, with 7 bases aligning to TRBD1. With V trimmed by 2 bases and J by 2 bases, 3 bases remained unmatched. CDR3 length: 14 residues. Germline CDR1 MNHEY, CDR2 SMNVEV (reference sequence). The DNA of the CDR3 is TGTGCCAGCAGTTTAGGGGACAGCGCCTACGAGCAGTACTTC. Protein: CASSLGDSAYEQYF.

The chain joins TRBV28 to TRBJ2-5; no firm D call. V lost 3 bases and J 3 bases, leaving 23 bases between the germline ends. From germline, CDR1 is MDHEN and CDR2 SYDVKM. This CDR3 comprises 18 residues. The CDR3 spells CASSFNQGWAEEEETQYF. CDR3 in DNA: TGTGCCAGCAGTTTCAATCAAGGGTGGGCAGAGGAAGAAGAGACCCAGTACTTC.

V gene TRBV27 combines with J gene TRBJ2-7; perhaps TRBD2 as D (5 bases). Trimming pared 5 bases from V and 7 bases from J, leaving 9 bases between. Germline V lookup: CDR1 MNHEY, CDR2 SMNVEV (reference sequence). The CDR3 covers 11 residues. The CDR3 protein is CASSTEGEQYF. The CDR3 region has the DNA TGTGCCAGCAGTACCGAGGGAGAGCAGTACTTC.

At least ten counts were recorded for this clonotype. This CDR3 is CASSYSIRTVNTGELFF. The CDR3 nucleotides are TGTGCCAGCAGTTACTCGATCAGGACAGTTAACACCGGGGAGCTGTTTTTT. The V call is TRBV6-2 or TRBV6-3, the J call TRBJ2-2; possible D gene TRBD1, 6 bases. V was shortened by 0 bases and J by 2 bases, with 13 bases between the two germline ends. There are 17 residues in the CDR3. Germline V gene lookup returns CDR1 MNHEY and CDR2 SVGEGT.

The table lists this clonotype with many counts. The J gene is TRBJ1-2, the V gene TRBV10-3; no reliable D call. V was trimmed by 0 bases and J by 7 bases, leaving 12 bases between them. Germline V lookup: CDR1 ENHRY, CDR2 SYGVKD. The CDR3 totals 14 residues. As DNA, the CDR3 is TGTGCCATCAGTGAGTCATCCGGGGTCGGTGGCTACACCTTC. As protein: CAISESSGVGGYTF.

This clonotype was observed many times. V is TRBV15 and J is TRBJ1-6; unclear D gene. CDR3 length: 13 amino acids. Germline-derived CDR1 and CDR2 are LNHNV and YYDKDF (reference sequence). The V end was cut by 8 bases, the J end by 0 bases, with 5 bases between. The CDR3 loop is CATRTSYNSPLHF. The CDR3 region has the DNA TGTGCCACCCGAACCTCCTATAATTCACCCCTCCACTTT.

This clonotype has a count of ten or more. This chain joins TRBV19 and TRBJ1-2; D perhaps matches TRBD1 (5 bases). CDR3 length: 15 residues. Per germline, CDR1 LNHDA and CDR2 SQIVND (reference sequence). Trimming took 6 bases from V and 3 from J, leaving 17 bases between them. The CDR3 is CASSSMLRGDYGYTF. The CDR3 nucleotides are TGTGCCAGTAGCTCAATGTTGCGAGGGGACTATGGCTACACCTTC.

This clonotype was recorded many times. The chain joins TRBV20-1 to TRBJ2-7; D possibly corresponds to TRBD1 (6 bases). The CDR3 consists of 13 residues. V was pared by 3 bases and J by 4 bases, with 13 bases between. The germline V gene has CDR1 DFQATT and CDR2 SNEGSKA (reference sequence). CDR3: CSASSAGVYEQYF. CDR3 nucleotides: TGCAGTGCTAGCTCCGCAGGGGTTTACGAGCAGTACTTC.

The CDR3 region is CAISLPDVNSPLHF. In nucleotides, the CDR3 is TGTGCCATCAGTCTGCCGGATGTCAATTCACCCCTCCACTTT. The chain is built from TRBV10-3 and TRBJ1-6; D gene uncertain. Germline assignment: CDR1 ENHRY and CDR2 SYGVKD. V lost 5 bases to trimming and J lost 7 bases, with 12 bases between them. This CDR3 is 14 amino acids long.

The chain recombines TRBV28 with TRBJ1-5; the D gene is possibly TRBD1 (5 bases). V was pared by 5 bases and J by 1 base, with 15 bases between. This CDR3 is built from 16 residues. Looked up from germline, CDR1 is MDHEN and CDR2 is SYDVKM. CDR3 in DNA: TGTGCCAGCAGTCCCCTGAGGGAGGGGAGCAATCAGCCCCAGCATTTT. Its protein is CASSPLREGSNQPQHF.

This clonotype was seen at least ten times. The gene calls are TRBV2 and TRBJ2-2; D may correspond to TRBD1 or TRBD2 (7 bases each). CDR1 and CDR2 from the germline V gene are SNHLY and FYNNEI. Trimming took off 4 bases at V and 2 bases at J, with 14 bases between the two ends. CDR3 length: 16 amino acids. The CDR3 spells CASSGQGLKNTGELFF. The CDR3 DNA reads as TGTGCCAGCAGTGGACAGGGACTAAAAAACACCGGGGAGCTGTTTTTT.

Many counts were recorded for this clonotype. The chain has TRBV12-3 or TRBV12-4 and TRBJ1-1; D uncertain. V dropped 6 bases and J dropped 0 bases, with 17 bases sitting between them. The CDR3 has 16 residues. CDR3 coding DNA: TGTGCCAGCAGCCCTCGGACGGGAGGGATGAACACTGAAGCTTTCTTT. This encodes CASSPRTGGMNTEAFF.

This clonotype was detected ten times or more. This rearrangement joins TRBV29-1 to TRBJ2-7; no reliable D call. There are 10 residues in the CDR3. Germline loops: CDR1 SQVTM, CDR2 ANQGSEA. V was shortened by 3 bases and J by 7 bases, with 7 bases between the two germline ends. As DNA, the CDR3 is TGCAGCGTTGAGGTGAATGAGCAGTACTTC. Translating it yields CSVEVNEQYF.

There are many counts of this clonotype. The rearrangement links TRBV7-9 to TRBJ2-7, with TRBD1 identical over 7 bases. Germline CDR1 is SEHNR and CDR2 is FQNEAQ (reference sequence). The J segment lost 0 bases and the V segment lost 5 bases, leaving 7 bases of the junction unmatched. The CDR3 has 15 residues. CDR3 sequence: CASSPGQAVSYEQYF. The CDR3 DNA follows: TGTGCCAGCAGCCCTGGACAGGCGGTCTCCTACGAGCAGTACTTC.

This clonotype was picked up many times. The V and J genes are TRBV7-2 and TRBJ2-7; 10 nucleotides match TRBD1. The CDR3 covers 13 residues. The germline V gene has CDR1 SGHTA and CDR2 FQGNSA. Trimming took 4 bases from V and 12 from J; bases not matched to a gene: 9. CDR3 sequence: CASSSRDRGFVYF. CDR3 in DNA: TGTGCCAGCAGCTCCCGGGACAGGGGATTCGTGTACTTC.

This clonotype has a handful of counts. CDR3 loop: CASSPLGGLRNYGYTF. The CDR3 coding sequence is TGTGCCAGCAGCCCTTTAGGAGGCTTACGTAACTATGGCTACACCTTC. The rearrangement links TRBV9 to TRBJ1-2; no reliable D call. The CDR3 sequence is 16 residues long. From germline, CDR1 is SGDLS and CDR2 YYNGEE. V was clipped by 4 bases and J by 1 base, with 17 bases between them.